The clone carrying this T cell receptor beta chain was seen only a few times. Its cognate antigen is unknown. This entry comes from a study of vaccination and CD4 T cells after COVID-19. Across the study: Convalescent patients, SARS-CoV-2 positive by nasal swab PCR, comprised several mild cases and one severe case.

Stated treatment: approximately 9-day PBMC culture with coronavirus spike peptide pools or control peptides (ViraFEST assay). The CDR3 consists of 15 residues. The germline gives CDR1 SGHTA, CDR2 FQGNSA. V lost 5 bases and J lost 4, with 17 bases in between. Oncomine TCR Beta short-read sequencing was applied to DNA from cultured CD4+ T cells. TCRdb reprocessed the PCR reads via MiXCR and lists one record per CDR3 protein. The data show fewer than 14,000 distinct CDR3 sequences, roughly 41% seen once. Study results and caveats: Median numbers of SARS-CoV-2-reactive clonotypes increased from about 20 to 38 (not a significant change).

The source is a human donor who had recovered from COVID-19. This chain links TRBV7-2 with TRBJ1-2; the D gene is possibly TRBD1 (5 bases). The specimen was CD4+ T cells from blood, cultured in vitro, collected after SARS-CoV-2 vaccination. CDR3 protein: CASSLMSRVGYGYTF. As DNA, the CDR3 is TGTGCCAGCAGCCTAATGTCCAGGGTGGGCTATGGCTACACCTTC.